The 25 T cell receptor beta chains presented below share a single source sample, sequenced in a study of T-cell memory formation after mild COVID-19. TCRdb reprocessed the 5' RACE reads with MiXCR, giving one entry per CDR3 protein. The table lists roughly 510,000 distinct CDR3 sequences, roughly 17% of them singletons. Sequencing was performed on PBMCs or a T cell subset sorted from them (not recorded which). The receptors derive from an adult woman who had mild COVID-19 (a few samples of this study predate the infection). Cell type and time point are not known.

This CDR3 reads CASRMVSGSSDTQYF. Written as DNA, the CDR3 is TGCGCCAGCAGGATGGTTAGCGGGAGTTCAGATACGCAGTATTTT. The V call is TRBV5-1, the J call TRBJ2-3, with 9 bases aligning to TRBD2. The CDR3 is 15 residues long. After removal of 5 bases from V and 4 bases from J, the junction contained 8 bases not matched to a gene. Germline values: CDR1 SGHRS, CDR2 YFSETQ. Looking up the rest from reference TRBV5-1 and TRBJ2-3 gives the full variable domain: KAGVTQTPRYLIKTRGQQVTLSCSPISGHRSVSWYQQTPGQGLQFLFEYFSETQRNKGNFPGRFSGRQFSNSRSEMNVSTLELGDSALYLCASRMVSGSSDTQYFGPGTRLTVL.

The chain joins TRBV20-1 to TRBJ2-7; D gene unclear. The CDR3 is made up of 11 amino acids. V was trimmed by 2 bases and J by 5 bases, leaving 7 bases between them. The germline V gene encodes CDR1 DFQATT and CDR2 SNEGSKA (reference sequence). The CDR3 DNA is TGCAGTGCTAGACGCGCTAACGAGCAGTACTTC. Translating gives CSARRANEQYF.

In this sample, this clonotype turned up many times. CDR3 in amino acids: CSVRGQGGEQYF. The CDR3, as DNA: TGCAGCGTCCGGGGACAGGGCGGCGAGCAGTACTTC. The chain carries TRBV29-1 and TRBJ2-7; 9 bases map to TRBD1. Germline V lookup: CDR1 SQVTM, CDR2 ANQGSEA. The CDR3 loop spans 12 amino acids. The junction had 6 bases not matched to a gene; V was cut back by 6 bases and J by 6 bases.

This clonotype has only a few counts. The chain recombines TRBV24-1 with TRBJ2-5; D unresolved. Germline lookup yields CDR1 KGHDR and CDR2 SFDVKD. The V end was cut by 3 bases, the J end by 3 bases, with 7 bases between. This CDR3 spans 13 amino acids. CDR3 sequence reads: CATSDPLKETQYF. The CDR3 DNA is TGTGCCACCAGTGATCCTTTGAAAGAGACCCAGTACTTC.

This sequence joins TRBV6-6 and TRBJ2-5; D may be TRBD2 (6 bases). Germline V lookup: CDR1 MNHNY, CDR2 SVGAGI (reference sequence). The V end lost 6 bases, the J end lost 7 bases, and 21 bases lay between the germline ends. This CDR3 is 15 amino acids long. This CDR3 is CASSPSIGTGGTQYF. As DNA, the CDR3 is TGTGCCAGCAGCCCTTCAATAGGTACCGGGGGGACCCAGTACTTC.

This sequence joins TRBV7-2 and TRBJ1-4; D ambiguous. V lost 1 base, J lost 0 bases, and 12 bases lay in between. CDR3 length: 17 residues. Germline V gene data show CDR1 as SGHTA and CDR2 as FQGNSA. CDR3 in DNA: TGTGCCAGCAGCTTAGGTGCGGTAGCTGCAACTAATGAAAAACTGTTTTTT. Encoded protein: CASSLGAVAATNEKLFF.

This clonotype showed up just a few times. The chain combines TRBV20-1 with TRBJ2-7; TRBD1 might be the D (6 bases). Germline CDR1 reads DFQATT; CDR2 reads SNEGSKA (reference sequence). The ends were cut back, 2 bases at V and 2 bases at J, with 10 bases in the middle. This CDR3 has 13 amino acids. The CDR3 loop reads CSARRWDTYEQYF. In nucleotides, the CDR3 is TGCAGTGCTAGACGCTGGGACACCTACGAGCAGTACTTC.

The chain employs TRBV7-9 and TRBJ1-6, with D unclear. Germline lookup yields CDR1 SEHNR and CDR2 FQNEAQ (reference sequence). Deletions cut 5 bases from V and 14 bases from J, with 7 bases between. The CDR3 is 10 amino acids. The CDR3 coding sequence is TGTGCCAGCAGCCTGTCTTCCCTCCACTTT. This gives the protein CASSLSSLHF.

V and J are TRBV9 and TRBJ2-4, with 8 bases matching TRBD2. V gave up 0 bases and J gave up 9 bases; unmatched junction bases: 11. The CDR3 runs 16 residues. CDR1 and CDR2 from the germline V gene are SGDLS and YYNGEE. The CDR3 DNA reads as TGTGCCAGCAGCGTAGGTCTTAGCGGGACGTCAACCATTCAGTACTTC. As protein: CASSVGLSGTSTIQYF.

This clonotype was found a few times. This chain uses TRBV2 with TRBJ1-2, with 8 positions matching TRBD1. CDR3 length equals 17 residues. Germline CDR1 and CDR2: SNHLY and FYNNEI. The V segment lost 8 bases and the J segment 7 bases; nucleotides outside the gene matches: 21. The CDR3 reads CASPYCQGAPTSIGYTF. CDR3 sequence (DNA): TGTGCCAGCCCTTACTGCCAGGGGGCACCAACTTCTATTGGCTACACCTTC.

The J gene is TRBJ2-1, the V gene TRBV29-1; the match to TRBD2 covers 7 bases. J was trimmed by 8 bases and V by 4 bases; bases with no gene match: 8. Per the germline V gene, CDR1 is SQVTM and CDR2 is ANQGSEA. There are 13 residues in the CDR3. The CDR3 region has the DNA TGCAGCGTTGGGGAGGGCCCCGGGGATGAGCAGTTCTTC. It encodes CSVGEGPGDEQFF.

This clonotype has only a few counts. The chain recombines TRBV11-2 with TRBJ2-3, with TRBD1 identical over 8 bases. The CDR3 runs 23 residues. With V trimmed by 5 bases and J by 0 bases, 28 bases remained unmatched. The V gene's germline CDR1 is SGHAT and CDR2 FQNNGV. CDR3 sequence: CASSGRTGRSSGFLFASTDTQYF. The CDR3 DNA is TGTGCCAGCAGCGGAAGGACAGGGCGGAGTAGCGGATTCCTCTTTGCTAGCACAGATACGCAGTATTTT.

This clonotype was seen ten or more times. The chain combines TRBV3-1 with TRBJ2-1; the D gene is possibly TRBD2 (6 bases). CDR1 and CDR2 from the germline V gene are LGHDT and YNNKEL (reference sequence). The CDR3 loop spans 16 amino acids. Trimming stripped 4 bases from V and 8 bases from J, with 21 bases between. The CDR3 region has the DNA TGTGCCAGCAGCCTCGCCGCTAGCGTCCTTTATTATGAGCAGTTCTTC. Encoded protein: CASSLAASVLYYEQFF.

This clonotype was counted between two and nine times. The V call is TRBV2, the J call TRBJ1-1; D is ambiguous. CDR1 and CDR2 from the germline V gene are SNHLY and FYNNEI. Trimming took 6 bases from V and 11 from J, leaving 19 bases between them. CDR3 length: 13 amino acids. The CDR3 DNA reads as TGTGCCAGCAGCGAACGGGGAAAAATTACGGCTTTCTTT. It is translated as CASSERGKITAFF. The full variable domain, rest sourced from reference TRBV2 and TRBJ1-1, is EPEVTQTPSHQVTQMGQEVILRCVPISNHLYFYWYRQILGQKVEFLVSFYNNEISEKSEIFDDQFSVERPDGSNFTLKIRSTKLEDSAMYFCASSERGKITAFFGQGTRLTVV.

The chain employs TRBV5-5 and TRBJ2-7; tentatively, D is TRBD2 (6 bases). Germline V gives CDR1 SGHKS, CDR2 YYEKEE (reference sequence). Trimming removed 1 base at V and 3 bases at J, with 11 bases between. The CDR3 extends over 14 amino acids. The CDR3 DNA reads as TGTGCCAGCAGCTTGCCTACGGGAGTCTACGAGCAGTACTTC. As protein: CASSLPTGVYEQYF.

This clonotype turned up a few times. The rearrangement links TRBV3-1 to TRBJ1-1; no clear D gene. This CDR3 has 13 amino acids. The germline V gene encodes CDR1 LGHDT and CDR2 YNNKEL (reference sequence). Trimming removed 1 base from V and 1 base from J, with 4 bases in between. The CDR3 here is CASSQVENTEAFF. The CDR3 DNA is TGTGCCAGCAGCCAAGTGGAGAACACTGAAGCTTTCTTT.

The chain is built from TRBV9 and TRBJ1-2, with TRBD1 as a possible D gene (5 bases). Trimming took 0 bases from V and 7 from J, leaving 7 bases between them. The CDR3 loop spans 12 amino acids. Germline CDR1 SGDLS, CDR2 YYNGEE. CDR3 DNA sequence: TGTGCCAGCAGCGTAGCGAGGGGTGGCTACACCTTC. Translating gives CASSVARGGYTF.

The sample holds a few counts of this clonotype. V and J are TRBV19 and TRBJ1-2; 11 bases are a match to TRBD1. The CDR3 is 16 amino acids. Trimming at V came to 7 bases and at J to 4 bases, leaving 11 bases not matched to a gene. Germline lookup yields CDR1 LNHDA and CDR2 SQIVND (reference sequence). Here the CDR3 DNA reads TGTGCCAGTACTCCCGGGACAGGGGGGGCTGCCTATGGCTACACCTTC. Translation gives CASTPGTGGAAYGYTF.

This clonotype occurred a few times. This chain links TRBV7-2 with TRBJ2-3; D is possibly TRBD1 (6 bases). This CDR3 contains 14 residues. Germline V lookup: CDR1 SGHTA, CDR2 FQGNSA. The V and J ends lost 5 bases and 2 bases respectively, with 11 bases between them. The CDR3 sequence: CASSQEGHTDTQYF. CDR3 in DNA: TGTGCCAGCAGCCAAGAGGGACACACAGATACGCAGTATTTT.

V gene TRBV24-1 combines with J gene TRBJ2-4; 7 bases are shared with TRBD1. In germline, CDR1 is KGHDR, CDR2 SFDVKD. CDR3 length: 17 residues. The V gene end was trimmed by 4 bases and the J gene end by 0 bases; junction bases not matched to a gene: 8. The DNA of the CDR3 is TGTGCCACCAGTGACCCGGACAGGATTATAGCCAAAAACATTCAGTACTTC. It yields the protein CATSDPDRIIAKNIQYF.

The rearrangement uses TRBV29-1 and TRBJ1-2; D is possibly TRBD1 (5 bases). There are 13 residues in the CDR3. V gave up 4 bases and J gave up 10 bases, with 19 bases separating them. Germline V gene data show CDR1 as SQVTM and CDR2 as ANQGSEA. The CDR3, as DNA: TGCAGCGTTGTGACCACCTTGGGGGTTGTCTACACCTTC. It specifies CSVVTTLGVVYTF.

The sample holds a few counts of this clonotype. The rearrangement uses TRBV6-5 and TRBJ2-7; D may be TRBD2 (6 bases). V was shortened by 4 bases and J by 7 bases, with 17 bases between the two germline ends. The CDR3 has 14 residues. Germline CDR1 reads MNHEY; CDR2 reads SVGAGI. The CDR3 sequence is CASSWGVAKGEQYF. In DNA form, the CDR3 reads TGTGCCAGCAGTTGGGGGGTGGCGAAGGGTGAGCAGTACTTC.

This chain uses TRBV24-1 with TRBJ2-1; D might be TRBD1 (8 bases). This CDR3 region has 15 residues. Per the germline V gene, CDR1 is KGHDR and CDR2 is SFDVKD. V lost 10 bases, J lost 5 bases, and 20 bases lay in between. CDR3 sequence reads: CATGGRGQDDNEQFF. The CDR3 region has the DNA TGTGCCACGGGGGGGAGGGGACAGGATGACAATGAGCAGTTCTTC.

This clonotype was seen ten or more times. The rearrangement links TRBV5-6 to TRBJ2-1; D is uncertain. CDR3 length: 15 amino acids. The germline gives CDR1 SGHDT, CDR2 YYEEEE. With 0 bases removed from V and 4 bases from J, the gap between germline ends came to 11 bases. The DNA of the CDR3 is TGTGCCAGCAGCTTGGCGGGTGTGGTTTACAATGAGCAGTTCTTC. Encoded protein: CASSLAGVVYNEQFF.

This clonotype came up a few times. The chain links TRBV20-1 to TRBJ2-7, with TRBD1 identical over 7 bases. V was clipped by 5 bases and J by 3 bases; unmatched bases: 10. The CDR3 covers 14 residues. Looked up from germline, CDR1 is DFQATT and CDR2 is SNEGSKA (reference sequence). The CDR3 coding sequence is TGCAGTGCTGTTACCGGGACAGTAAACTACGAGCAGTACTTC. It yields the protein CSAVTGTVNYEQYF.